Here is one T cell receptor (beta chain) with its context. The data originate from a study of T-cell reconstitution after alpha-beta-depleted transplantation in children. Germline CDR1 MNHNS, CDR2 SASEGT. V shed 1 base and J shed 9 bases, with 12 bases lying between them. The CDR3 is 14 amino acids. Construction of the TCRbeta library involved unique molecular identifiers. MiXCR, applied by TCRdb to the PCR reads, yields one record per CDR3 protein. The sample has a few hundred thousand distinct CDR3 sequences; under 20% are singletons. This specimen consisted of PBMCs, mostly from graft donor cells, obtained 360 days after TCRalphabeta/CD19-depleted stem cell transplant. The TCR was taken from a boy under three years old who had a stem cell transplant for Wiskott-Aldrich syndrome, so the T cells may come from the graft donor. The chain has TRBV6-1 and TRBJ2-2; no clear D. The CDR3 DNA reads as TGTGCCAGCAGTGAAGGACACGGTCAGCGGGAGCTGTTTTTT. Protein product: CASSEGHGQRELFF.